A selection of T cell receptor beta chains follows, all from one sample in a study of blood T cell repertoires in COVID-19. Sequencing was performed with immunoSEQ multiplex PCR; in TCRdb, only in-frame clones are kept and a portion is missing. The sample contains tens of thousands of clones, about 81% of which appear only once. Sample: peripheral blood. The receptors were gathered from a human donor in a cohort sampled during active COVID-19. Both conserved end residues are trimmed from each CDR3.

j_gene: TRBJ1-4
len: 12
v_gene: TRBV6-5
CDR3aa: ASSLGGANEKLF

j_gene: TRBJ2-7
len: 13
v_gene: TRBV2
CDR3aa: ASSPSFRSSYEQY

j_gene: TRBJ2-3
len: 12
v_gene: TRBV11-1
CDR3aa: ASSGAGASRAQY

j_gene: TRBJ2-3
len: 12
v_gene: TRBV7-9
CDR3aa: ASSLGGDTDTQY

j_gene: TRBJ2-1
len: 13
v_gene: TRBV11-2
CDR3aa: ASSLEAGEGNEQF

j_gene: TRBJ2-7
len: 12
v_gene: TRBV3-1/TRBV3-2
CDR3aa: ASSQEARRGEQY

j_gene: TRBJ2-5
len: 13
v_gene: TRBV10-3
CDR3aa: AISRSGGVGETQY

j_gene: TRBJ2-2
len: 12
v_gene: TRBV5-1
CDR3aa: ASSWRQGAGELF

j_gene: TRBJ1-1
len: 17
v_gene: TRBV6-1
CDR3aa: ASSETSPGGPGAFVEAF

j_gene: TRBJ1-3
len: 14
v_gene: TRBV18
CDR3aa: ASSPSPQVSGNTIY

j_gene: TRBJ2-4
len: 11
v_gene: TRBV2
CDR3aa: ASSGVVIDIQY

j_gene: TRBJ2-1
len: 15
v_gene: TRBV25-1
CDR3aa: ASSARDRGLRDNEQF

j_gene: TRBJ2-1
len: 9
v_gene: TRBV20-1
CDR3aa: SAGLAAEQF

j_gene: TRBJ2-1
len: 12
v_gene: TRBV15
CDR3aa: ATGEGSSYNEQF

j_gene: TRBJ1-1
len: 13
v_gene: TRBV15
CDR3aa: ATSRSGTGGTEAF

j_gene: TRBJ2-5
len: 15
v_gene: TRBV4-2
CDR3aa: ASSHTKGGGAQETQY

j_gene: TRBJ2-1
len: 9
v_gene: TRBV6-1
CDR3aa: ASSEVWLLF

j_gene: TRBJ2-1
len: 18
v_gene: TRBV12-5
CDR3aa: ASGLVPTSGSFVSYNEQF

j_gene: TRBJ2-1
len: 14
v_gene: TRBV5-1
CDR3aa: ASSLSGDSSYNEQF

j_gene: TRBJ1-1
len: 11
v_gene: TRBV28
CDR3aa: ASRRTGPTEAF

j_gene: TRBJ1-6
len: 13
v_gene: TRBV5-6
CDR3aa: ASSLGQENNSPLH

j_gene: TRBJ2-1
len: 13
v_gene: TRBV3-1/TRBV3-2
CDR3aa: ASSQGGGIDNEQF

j_gene: TRBJ2-1
len: 13
v_gene: TRBV11-2
CDR3aa: ASSGPGQGWHEQF

j_gene: TRBJ2-1
len: 13
v_gene: TRBV5-1
CDR3aa: ASSLPAAGDNEQF

j_gene: TRBJ2-1
len: 13
v_gene: TRBV6-5
CDR3aa: ASSSSRGSYNEQF

j_gene: TRBJ2-1
len: 11
v_gene: TRBV9
CDR3aa: ASSVAGNNEQF

j_gene: TRBJ2-5
len: 15
v_gene: TRBV11-2
CDR3aa: ASSPRTSGGVWETQY

j_gene: TRBJ2-5
len: 13
v_gene: TRBV5-1
CDR3aa: ASSGQGAFQETQY

j_gene: TRBJ1-5
len: 13
v_gene: TRBV6-5
CDR3aa: ASRQTGVGNQPQH

j_gene: TRBJ2-3
len: 11
v_gene: TRBV6-6
CDR3aa: ASTASAAGTQY

j_gene: TRBJ1-6
len: 11
v_gene: TRBV10-3
CDR3aa: AISGQGNSPLH

j_gene: TRBJ1-1
len: 12
v_gene: TRBV6-5
CDR3aa: ASSYRTGGGEAF

j_gene: TRBJ2-1
len: 11
v_gene: TRBV11-3
CDR3aa: ASSFGERNEQF

j_gene: TRBJ1-2
len: 14
v_gene: TRBV14
CDR3aa: ASSQVNRGGYYGYT

j_gene: TRBJ2-4
len: 16
v_gene: TRBV6-1
CDR3aa: ASSEARLAGGPLNIQY

j_gene: TRBJ1-6
len: 11
v_gene: TRBV29-1
CDR3aa: STNPPDNSPLH

j_gene: TRBJ1-5
len: 12
v_gene: TRBV29-1
CDR3aa: SVGAGASNQPQH

j_gene: TRBJ2-1
len: 12
v_gene: TRBV10-2
CDR3aa: ASIAGGSYNEQF

j_gene: TRBJ1-4
len: 13
v_gene: TRBV3-1/TRBV3-2
CDR3aa: ASSDNRATNEKLF

j_gene: TRBJ1-5
len: 13
v_gene: TRBV5-1
CDR3aa: ASSPGTNSNQPQH

j_gene: TRBJ2-3
len: 12
v_gene: TRBV5-5
CDR3aa: ASSSLTGPDTQY

j_gene: TRBJ2-2
len: 13
v_gene: TRBV5-1
CDR3aa: ASSLSGQVSGELF

j_gene: TRBJ1-5
len: 13
v_gene: TRBV18
CDR3aa: ASSPSGGTNQPQH

j_gene: TRBJ2-2
len: 13
v_gene: TRBV5-4
CDR3aa: ASSLGGPDTGELF

j_gene: TRBJ1-1
len: 10
v_gene: TRBV6-5
CDR3aa: ASRNLRNEAF

j_gene: TRBJ1-2
len: 13
v_gene: TRBV6-6
CDR3aa: ASSYSAGDNYGYT

j_gene: TRBJ2-7
len: 13
v_gene: TRBV30
CDR3aa: AWRPRGQGAWEQY

j_gene: TRBJ2-4
len: 13
v_gene: TRBV5-1
CDR3aa: ASSAPQGAENIQY

j_gene: TRBJ2-1
len: 12
v_gene: TRBV6-5
CDR3aa: ASRSGTGLNEQF

j_gene: TRBJ1-1
len: 12
v_gene: TRBV3-1/TRBV3-2
CDR3aa: ASSQVVGLSEAF

j_gene: TRBJ1-4
len: 12
v_gene: TRBV28
CDR3aa: ASSLGQSNEKLF

j_gene: TRBJ1-6
len: 16
v_gene: TRBV19
CDR3aa: ASSVAGAIAGGNSPLH